The 27 T cell receptor beta chains presented below share a single source sample, sequenced in a study of shared clonotypes between healthy human individuals (dated by TCRdb to between 2020 and 2021). The library was generated by the immunoSEQ multiplex PCR assay. As stored in TCRdb, this immuneACCESS dataset retains in-frame rearrangements with V and J assigned. A fraction of the clones does not appear; measured against another copy, unresolved V genes explain less than half of the discrepancy, and the remainder lacks a known reason. A total of about 2.1 million clones appear in this sample, 80% to 95% of them only once. More than 1.5% of the sample lies in the top ten. For the CD8 naive samples, CD45RO-negative cells were positively selected for CCR7, yielding a CD45RA+CCR7+ population from which TemRA cells were excluded. Sequencing was done on a sample of naive CD8+ T cells from PBMCs. The sample's cell subset or site label, decoded: CD45RA+CCR7+. The receptors were gathered from a man younger than 35 in good health. Some clones in this sample may be carry-over from other donors' samples.

This chain links TRBV5-6 with TRBJ2-2, with D perhaps TRBD1 (5 bases). Germline V gives CDR1 SGHDT, CDR2 YYEEEE. V was trimmed by 1 base and J by 7 bases, leaving 11 bases between them. The CDR3 has 14 residues. The CDR3 DNA sequence: TGTGCCAGCAGCTTGACAGGTCCCAGCGGGGAGCTGTTTTTT. Translating it yields CASSLTGPSGELFF. Supplemented by reference TRBV5-6 and TRBJ2-2, the full variable domain reads DAGVTQSPTHLIKTRGQQVTLRCSPKSGHDTVSWYQQALGQGPQFIFQYYEEEERQRGNFPDRFSGHQFPNYSSELNVNALLLGDSALYLCASSLTGPSGELFFGEGSRLTVL.

The chain uses TRBV11-2 and TRBJ2-7, with D perhaps being TRBD1 or TRBD2 (5 bases each). V was shortened by 4 bases and J by 6 bases, with 7 bases between the two germline ends. Per the germline V gene, CDR1 is SGHAT and CDR2 is FQNNGV. This CDR3 is built from 11 residues. The CDR3 DNA reads TGTGCCAGCAGCTGGGACCTCGAGCAGTACTTC. Amino acids: CASSWDLEQYF. Based on the CDR3 plus reference TRBV11-2 and TRBJ2-7, the full variable domain is EAGVAQSPRYKIIEKRQSVAFWCNPISGHATLYWYQQILGQGPKLLIQFQNNGVVDDSQLPKDRFSAERLKGVDSTLKIQPAKLEDSAVYLCASSWDLEQYFGPGTRLTVT.

This clone was seen once. The V call is TRBV29-1, the J call TRBJ2-7; D is ambiguous. CDR3 size: 14 residues. V was cut by 4 bases and J by 4 bases, with 17 bases left in between. Germline CDR1 is SQVTM and CDR2 is ANQGSEA. This CDR3 is CSVGTGIGVYEQYF. CDR3 bases: TGCAGCGTTGGGACCGGTATAGGCGTATACGAGCAGTACTTC.

This clone was counted a single time. The rearrangement joins TRBV15 to TRBJ1-4; D is undetermined. This CDR3 has 14 residues. Germline V lookup: CDR1 LNHNV, CDR2 YYDKDF (reference sequence). The germline V and J ends were trimmed by 4 bases and 8 bases, with 14 bases remaining between them. CDR3 nucleotides: TGTGCCACCAGCATGCGGATAGGGTGGGAAAAACTGTTTTTT. This translates into CATSMRIGWEKLFF.

The chain carries TRBV13 and TRBJ2-7, with TRBD1 as a possible D gene (6 bases). The V gene lost 0 bases and the J gene lost 3 bases, with 18 bases spanning the gap. The germline V gene has CDR1 PRHDT and CDR2 FYEKMQ (reference sequence). The CDR3 contains 17 residues. The CDR3 bases are TGTGCCAGCAGCTTAGGCCACTATGGGGAACAGGGCTACGAGCAGTACTTC. It yields the protein CASSLGHYGEQGYEQYF.

The gene calls are TRBV27 and TRBJ2-7; 7 bases fit TRBD1. The length of the CDR3 is 12 residues. In germline, CDR1 is MNHEY, CDR2 SMNVEV (reference sequence). V lost 8 bases and J lost 2; bases outside the gene matches: 3. CDR3 nucleotides: TGTGCCAGCGGGACAGCAACCTACGAGCAGTACTTC. Its translation is CASGTATYEQYF.

The V and J genes are TRBV11-3 and TRBJ2-3, with 10 bases lining up with TRBD1. This CDR3 contains 13 residues. In germline, CDR1 is SGHNT, CDR2 YENEEA. V shed 8 bases, J shed 6 bases, and the junction held 5 bases outside the gene matches. The chain's CDR3 is CASSDRGRDTQYF. CDR3 nucleotide sequence: TGTGCCAGCTCGGACAGGGGGAGGGATACGCAGTATTTT.

The chain joins TRBV25-1 to TRBJ2-1; TRBD2 matches 12 bases. Trimming at V came to 0 bases and at J to 5 bases, leaving 8 bases not matched to a gene. From germline, CDR1 is MGHDK and CDR2 SYGVNS. This CDR3 has 18 residues. The CDR3 region is CASSEYPTSGRPHNEQFF. Written as DNA, the CDR3 is TGTGCCAGCAGTGAATACCCAACTAGCGGGAGGCCCCACAATGAGCAGTTCTTC. Combining the CDR3 with reference TRBV25-1 and TRBJ2-1 gives the whole variable domain EADIYQTPRYLVIGTGKKITLECSQTMGHDKMYWYQQDPGMELHLIHYSYGVNSTEKGDLSSESTVSRIRTEHFPLTLESARPSHTSQYLCASSEYPTSGRPHNEQFFGPGTRLTVL.

The V and J genes are TRBV5-6 and TRBJ2-7; D remains unclear. CDR3 size: 13 residues. V was cut by 0 bases and J by 3 bases, with 7 bases left in between. CDR1 is SGHDT, CDR2 YYEEEE, per germline. The CDR3 is CASSLGQIYEQYF. The DNA of the CDR3 is TGTGCCAGCAGCTTGGGTCAGATCTACGAGCAGTACTTC.

V is TRBV2 and J is TRBJ2-7; D may be TRBD2 (7 bases). The CDR3 has 12 residues. The ends were cut back, 4 bases at V and 9 bases at J, with 13 bases in the middle. The germline V gene encodes CDR1 SNHLY and CDR2 FYNNEI. The CDR3 protein is CASSVGGRGQYF. Written as DNA, the CDR3 is TGTGCCAGCAGTGTGGGGGGGCGAGGGCAGTACTTC. Based on the CDR3 plus reference TRBV2 and TRBJ2-7, the full variable domain is EPEVTQTPSHQVTQMGQEVILRCVPISNHLYFYWYRQILGQKVEFLVSFYNNEISEKSEIFDDQFSVERPDGSNFTLKIRSTKLEDSAMYFCASSVGGRGQYFGPGTRLTVT.

The chain uses TRBV13 and TRBJ2-2, with 10 bases lining up with TRBD2. With 4 bases clipped from V and 6 bases from J, the junction kept 8 bases outside the gene matches. The CDR3 loop spans 16 amino acids. Germline CDR1 is PRHDT and CDR2 is FYEKMQ (reference sequence). CDR3 loop: CASSSPDSGRAGELFF. DNA for the CDR3: TGTGCCAGCAGCTCCCCGGACAGCGGGAGGGCCGGGGAGCTGTTTTTT.

The chain is built from TRBV11-1 and TRBJ2-6, with TRBD1 matching over 8 bases. CDR3 size: 18 residues. Germline-derived CDR1 and CDR2 are SGHAT and FQDESV (reference sequence). V shed 7 bases, J shed 0 bases, and the junction held 11 bases outside the gene matches. DNA for the CDR3: TGTGCCAGCAAACCCGACAGGGGTCTCGACTCTGGGGCCAACGTCCTGACTTTC. Residues: CASKPDRGLDSGANVLTF.

The rearrangement links TRBV9 to TRBJ2-7; TRBD2 matches 12 bases. The CDR3 length is 15 residues. Trimming at V came to 4 bases and at J to 5 bases, leaving 7 bases not matched to a gene. The germline gives CDR1 SGDLS, CDR2 YYNGEE. The CDR3 DNA reads TGTGCCAGCAGCCCCCTAGCGGGGGGGATCCACGAGCAGTACTTC. It is translated as CASSPLAGGIHEQYF.

Here the CDR3 DNA reads TGTGCCAGCAGCCCCGTTTTGGGAGCGGAAGAGACCCAGTACTTC. Translation gives CASSPVLGAEETQYF. This chain links TRBV6-5 with TRBJ2-5; D might be TRBD2 (5 bases). Germline CDR1 and CDR2: MNHEY and SVGAGI. The CDR3 spans 15 residues. Trimming shortened V by 6 bases and J by 3 bases, and 17 bases separated the two germline ends.

The chain has TRBV5-1 and TRBJ2-7; D may be TRBD1 or TRBD2 (5 bases each). The V end was cut by 1 base, the J end by 2 bases, with 13 bases between. The CDR3 length is 15 residues. Germline V gene lookup returns CDR1 SGHRS and CDR2 YFSETQ. The CDR3 bases are TGCGCCAGCAGCTTGCAGGGACGCCTTCCCTACGAGCAGTACTTC. Protein sequence: CASSLQGRLPYEQYF. The whole variable domain, filled in from reference TRBV5-1 and TRBJ2-7, reads KAGVTQTPRYLIKTRGQQVTLSCSPISGHRSVSWYQQTPGQGLQFLFEYFSETQRNKGNFPGRFSGRQFSNSRSEMNVSTLELGDSALYLCASSLQGRLPYEQYFGPGTRLTVT.

The chain recombines TRBV6-6 with TRBJ1-5; unclear D gene. This CDR3 is 13 amino acids long. The V and J ends lost 4 bases and 6 bases respectively, with 10 bases between them. From germline, CDR1 is MNHNY and CDR2 SVGAGI (reference sequence). CDR3 sequence: CASSSGKGQPQHF. CDR3 coding DNA: TGTGCCAGCAGTTCTGGTAAGGGTCAGCCCCAGCATTTT.

This chain joins TRBV13 and TRBJ1-4; D gene unclear. This CDR3 is 14 amino acids long. The germline CDR1 and CDR2 sequences are PRHDT and FYEKMQ (reference sequence). The V gene lost 1 base and the J gene lost 7 bases, with 10 bases spanning the gap. The CDR3: CASSLEGTAEKLFF. The DNA of the CDR3 is TGTGCCAGCAGCTTAGAGGGAACCGCTGAAAAACTGTTTTTT.

On this clone itself: This sample also contains other DNA sequences that code for the same CDR3. The chain has TRBV4-3 and TRBJ1-5; D is possibly TRBD1 (5 bases). CDR1 is LGHNA and CDR2 is YSLEER in the germline V gene. The CDR3 is 15 residues long. Trimming left V 0 bases short and J 2 bases short, with 8 bases between. CDR3 residues: CASSQDRAGNQPQHF. Here the CDR3 DNA reads TGCGCCAGCAGCCAAGACAGGGCCGGCAATCAGCCCCAGCATTTT.

The V and J genes are TRBV27 and TRBJ2-1; TRBD1 agrees at 8 bases. The V gene's germline CDR1 is MNHEY and CDR2 SMNVEV (reference sequence). CDR3 length equals 15 residues. The J segment lost 4 bases and the V segment lost 5 bases, leaving 7 bases of the junction unmatched. CDR3 in DNA: TGTGCCAGCAGTCCGTTAGGGACAGGATACAATGAGCAGTTCTTC. The encoded protein is CASSPLGTGYNEQFF.

Turning to this clone: Other DNA variants within this sample encode the same CDR3. V and J are TRBV28 and TRBJ1-5; tentative D call: TRBD1 (5 bases). The CDR3 is 14 amino acids. Looked up from germline, CDR1 is MDHEN and CDR2 is SYDVKM. V dropped 2 bases and J dropped 6 bases, with 11 bases sitting between them. CDR3 sequence (DNA): TGTGCCAGCAGTTTAAGGGGAGGTGGTCAGCCCCAGCATTTT. Translating it yields CASSLRGGGQPQHF.

In this sample, this clone turned up a few times. Distinct nucleotide sequences in the sample also encode this CDR3. The rearrangement joins TRBV9 to TRBJ2-7; D may be TRBD1 (6 bases). CDR1 SGDLS and CDR2 YYNGEE come from the germline V gene. The ends were cut back, 0 bases at V and 0 bases at J, with 7 bases in the middle. This CDR3 region has 14 residues. CDR3 bases: TGTGCCAGCAGCGTAGGGACAGACTCCTACGAGCAGTACTTC. Its translation: CASSVGTDSYEQYF.

V and J are TRBV19 and TRBJ2-7; D gene ambiguous. The CDR3 sequence is 12 residues long. Per germline, CDR1 LNHDA and CDR2 SQIVND (reference sequence). V lost 9 bases and J lost 2, with 11 bases in between. DNA for the CDR3: TGTGCCAGCGCCTCGTTCCCCTACGAGCAGTACTTC. This encodes CASASFPYEQYF.

The V gene is TRBV28, the J gene TRBJ1-4, with D possibly being TRBD1 (5 bases). This CDR3 has 14 amino acids. With 10 bases removed from V and 1 base from J, the gap between germline ends came to 13 bases. Germline V gene data show CDR1 as MDHEN and CDR2 as SYDVKM. The CDR3 here is CATGIGLTNEKLFF. The CDR3 nucleotides are TGTGCCACAGGGATCGGTTTAACTAATGAAAAACTGTTTTTT.

The rearrangement links TRBV7-8 to TRBJ2-1, with D possibly being TRBD2 (5 bases). The CDR3 totals 15 residues. CDR1 SGHVS and CDR2 FQNEAQ come from the germline V gene. Trimming removed 5 bases from V and 0 bases from J, with 11 bases in between. CDR3 residues: CASSTSDSSYNEQFF. Written as DNA, the CDR3 is TGTGCCAGCAGCACTAGTGATAGCTCCTACAATGAGCAGTTCTTC.

As concerns this clone: The sample contains more than one DNA sequence encoding this CDR3. This sequence joins TRBV27 and TRBJ1-5; 7 bases match TRBD1. The CDR3 loop spans 14 amino acids. V shed 5 bases, J shed 4 bases, and the junction held 5 bases outside the gene matches. Germline V gene lookup returns CDR1 MNHEY and CDR2 SMNVEV (reference sequence). CDR3 in DNA: TGTGCCAGCAGTAGGACAGGCTCAAATCAGCCCCAGCATTTT. Residues: CASSRTGSNQPQHF.

This sequence joins TRBV7-8 and TRBJ1-2; 7 nucleotides match TRBD1. The CDR3 loop spans 16 amino acids. Trimming removed 2 bases from V and 1 base from J; junction bases left unmatched: 7. Looked up from germline, CDR1 is SGHVS and CDR2 is FQNEAQ. The CDR3 region is CASSLLGTDHNYGYTF. In DNA, the CDR3 is TGTGCCAGCAGCTTACTTGGGACAGACCATAACTATGGCTACACCTTC.

CDR3 sequence: CASSSGRPNEQFF. CDR3 in DNA: TGTGCCAGCAGCTCGGGCCGGCCAAATGAGCAGTTCTTC. The chain is built from TRBV5-6 and TRBJ2-1; no firm D call. Germline CDR1 SGHDT, CDR2 YYEEEE. This CDR3 spans 13 amino acids. The V end was cut by 3 bases, the J end by 7 bases, with 11 bases between.